This is a list of T cell receptor beta chains from one sample in a study of blood T cell repertoires in COVID-19. Libraries were prepared by immunoSEQ multiplex PCR; TCRdb keeps only in-frame clonotypes and omits some of them. This table has approximately 300,000 clones, 88% appearing once. Sequencing used peripheral blood. These receptors originate from a woman aged 25 to 39 with COVID-19, enrolled during active disease. The CDR3 runs from the conserved cysteine through the conserved F or W. A D gene is named only where the DNA matches it firmly. Clone sizes are given selectively: once, few, many, or a class where the clone is expanded.

D,V,length,J,size,CDR3,DNA
TRBD2,TRBV5-1,15,TRBJ2-7,once,CASSPSGRAPYEQYF,TGCGCCAGCAGCCCTAGCGGGAGGGCACCCTACGAGCAGTACTTC
TRBD2,TRBV6-2/TRBV6-3,17,TRBJ2-5,.,CASSYSWAGGWQETQYF,TGTGCCAGCAGTTACTCTTGGGCGGGAGGTTGGCAAGAGACCCAGTACTTC
TRBD2,TRBV7-8,15,TRBJ2-1,.,CASSLLTSGSNEQFF,TGTGCCAGCAGCTTATTGACTAGCGGGAGCAATGAGCAGTTCTTC
.,TRBV14,15,TRBJ1-6,.,CASSQGQGLNSPLHF,TGTGCCAGCAGCCAAGGGCAGGGGCTTAATTCACCCCTCCACTTT
.,TRBV5-3,12,TRBJ1-5,few,CARSLTNQPQHF,TGTGCCAGAAGCTTGACAAATCAGCCCCAGCATTTT
.,TRBV19,15,TRBJ1-3,.,CASAYEGASGNTIYF,TGTGCCAGTGCCTATGAGGGAGCCTCTGGAAACACCATATATTTT
.,TRBV29-1,14,TRBJ2-7,.,CSVERDGGYTGQYF,TGCAGCGTTGAAAGAGACGGAGGGTATACGGGGCAGTACTTC
TRBD2,TRBV28,18,TRBJ2-3,few,CASSEPGLAGGRRDTQYF,TGTGCCAGCAGTGAACCCGGACTAGCGGGAGGGCGGAGGGATACGCAGTATTTT
.,TRBV5-1,14,TRBJ2-5,.,CASSLTGSGETQYF,TGCGCCAGCAGCTTGACAGGGTCAGGGGAGACCCAGTACTTC
TRBD1,TRBV30,14,TRBJ1-5,once,CAGGQGASNQPQHF,TGTGCCGGGGGACAGGGGGCGAGTAATCAGCCCCAGCATTTT
.,TRBV7-3,15,TRBJ2-3,.,CASSPIGGFTDTQYF,TGTGCCAGCAGCCCGATAGGGGGTTTTACAGATACGCAGTATTTT
TRBD2,TRBV7-2,17,TRBJ2-3,.,CASSLARLAGGQDTQYF,TGTGCCAGCAGCTTAGCGCGCCTAGCGGGAGGGCAAGATACGCAGTATTTT
.,TRBV27,13,TRBJ1-2,.,CASSLSGGYGYTF,TGTGCCAGCAGTTTATCAGGGGGCTATGGCTACACCTTC
.,TRBV5-6,14,TRBJ1-6,few,CASSLAPGNSPLHF,TGTGCCAGCAGCTTGGCTCCGGGGAACTCACCCCTCCACTTT
.,TRBV27,13,TRBJ1-2,once,CASSLSGSYGYTF,TGTGCCAGCAGTTTATCCGGGTCCTATGGCTACACCTTC
TRBD1,TRBV27,14,TRBJ1-2,.,CASSSDRGNYGYTF,TGTGCCAGCAGTTCGGACAGGGGGAACTATGGCTACACCTTC
TRBD1,TRBV6-2/TRBV6-3,17,TRBJ1-4,.,CASSLWTATGGWEKLFF,TGTGCCAGCAGCCTCTGGACGGCTACAGGGGGCTGGGAAAAACTGTTTTTT
TRBD1,TRBV10-1,14,TRBJ2-5,.,CASRPGQGEETQYF,TGCGCCAGCAGACCGGGACAGGGGGAGGAGACCCAGTACTTC
.,TRBV12-5,13,TRBJ2-5,few,CASAPMGRETQYF,TGTGCTAGTGCCCCTATGGGGAGGGAGACCCAGTACTTC
.,TRBV3-1/TRBV3-2,15,TRBJ1-6,many,CASSPRFPGNSPLHF,TGTGCCAGCAGCCCCAGGTTCCCTGGGAATTCACCCCTCCACTTT
.,TRBV7-2,15,TRBJ2-3,once,CASSLGAGRTDTQYF,TGTGCCAGCAGCTTAGGCGCGGGACGCACAGATACGCAGTATTTT
TRBD2,TRBV15,14,TRBJ2-7,.,CATSKLAGGSEQYF,TGTGCCACCAGCAAACTAGCGGGAGGATCCGAGCAGTACTTC
.,TRBV30,15,TRBJ2-7,.,CAWSGGFTSSYEQYF,TGTGCCTGGAGTGGAGGATTTACGAGCTCCTACGAGCAGTACTTC
TRBD2,TRBV7-9,14,TRBJ2-7,.,CASSLAGGPGEQYF,TGTGCCAGCAGCTTAGCGGGAGGGCCAGGGGAGCAGTACTTC
TRBD1,TRBV2,13,TRBJ2-7,.,CASTGEYRGEQYF,TGTGCCAGTACAGGGGAATATAGGGGCGAGCAGTACTTC
TRBD2,TRBV4-3,15,TRBJ2-7,.,CASSLATGGLYEQYF,TGCGCCAGCAGCCTGGCCACGGGGGGGCTCTACGAGCAGTACTTC
TRBD2,TRBV28,15,TRBJ2-5,.,CASSFQRELIETQYF,TGTGCCAGCAGTTTTCAGCGGGAGTTGATAGAGACCCAGTACTTC
.,TRBV2,13,TRBJ2-7,.,CAAKSQYSYEQYF,TGTGCCGCCAAGAGTCAATATTCCTACGAGCAGTACTTC
.,TRBV6-7,16,TRBJ2-7,.,CASSSHFGGAGYEQYF,TGTGCCAGCAGTTCTCATTTTGGGGGGGCTGGCTACGAGCAGTACTTC
TRBD2,TRBV15,18,TRBJ2-3,.,CATSAPRGLAGAQDTQYF,TGTGCCACCAGCGCCCCCAGGGGACTAGCGGGAGCCCAGGATACGCAGTATTTT
TRBD1,TRBV28,16,TRBJ1-5,.,CASSFPDRALSQPQHF,TGTGCCAGCAGTTTCCCGGACAGGGCGCTCAGTCAGCCCCAGCATTTT
.,TRBV10-3,15,TRBJ1-6,.,CAISVGSSYNSPLHF,TGTGCCATCAGTGTGGGGAGCTCCTATAATTCACCCCTCCACTTT
TRBD1,TRBV28,13,TRBJ1-5,.,CASSYRSGGPQHF,TGTGCCAGCAGCTACCGATCAGGGGGTCCCCAGCATTTT
TRBD1,TRBV5-1,15,TRBJ1-6,.,CASSPGQGDNSPLHF,TGCGCCAGCAGCCCCGGACAGGGCGATAATTCACCCCTCCACTTT
TRBD1,TRBV9,15,TRBJ2-7,.,CASSFGDRQTYEQYF,TGTGCCAGCAGCTTCGGGGACAGACAAACCTACGAGCAGTACTTC
TRBD1,TRBV28,14,TRBJ2-2,.,CASRSTGGTGELFF,TGTGCCAGCAGATCTACAGGGGGCACCGGGGAGCTGTTTTTT
TRBD2,TRBV10-3,17,TRBJ2-7,.,CAIRSASGGQSSYEQYF,TGTGCCATTAGGTCGGCTAGCGGGGGGCAAAGCTCCTACGAGCAGTACTTC
.,TRBV11-2,17,TRBJ1-3,.,CASSPRGQFLGGNTIYF,TGTGCCAGCAGCCCCCGGGGACAATTTCTAGGTGGAAACACCATATATTTT
.,TRBV4-1,18,TRBJ2-6,.,CASSHRRGLESGANVLTF,TGCGCCAGCAGCCACCGCCGGGGACTGGAGTCTGGGGCCAACGTCCTGACTTTC
.,TRBV30,15,TRBJ2-3,.,CAWTHGGEIADTQYF,TGTGCCTGGACCCATGGAGGGGAGATCGCAGATACGCAGTATTTT
.,TRBV21-1,19,TRBJ2-7,.,CASSNLGTSGSCHNYEQYF,TGTGCCAGCAGCAACTTAGGGACTAGCGGGTCTTGCCACAACTACGAGCAGTACTTC
TRBD2,TRBV11-2,15,TRBJ2-7,.,CASSSPGLAPKEQYF,TGTGCCAGCAGCTCTCCGGGACTAGCGCCCAAGGAGCAGTACTTC
TRBD1,TRBV5-6,14,TRBJ1-2,.,CASSSGTGLGGYTF,TGTGCCAGCAGCTCCGGGACAGGGTTGGGTGGCTACACCTTC
TRBD1,TRBV7-2,12,TRBJ2-5,few,CASSRQGETQYF,TGTGCCAGCAGCCGACAGGGTGAGACCCAGTACTTC
.,TRBV28,15,TRBJ2-7,.,CASSPGTIRSYEQYF,TGTGCCAGCAGTCCCGGGACAATCCGCTCCTACGAGCAGTACTTC
.,TRBV28,14,TRBJ2-2,few,CASTMGGVAGELFF,TGTGCCAGCACCATGGGGGGTGTGGCCGGGGAGCTGTTTTTT
TRBD2,TRBV7-3,13,TRBJ2-7,few,CASSWTSAREQYF,TGTGCCAGCAGCTGGACTAGCGCTCGGGAGCAGTACTTC
.,TRBV7-2,14,TRBJ1-1,.,CASSLVGGLAEAFF,TGTGCCAGCAGCTTAGTCGGAGGGTTAGCTGAAGCTTTCTTT
.,TRBV30,15,TRBJ1-6,.,CAWSPTRARNSPLHF,TGTGCCTGGAGTCCCACCAGGGCGCGTAATTCACCCCTCCACTTT
.,TRBV3-1/TRBV3-2,13,TRBJ1-2,.,CASSQIGLDGYTF,TGTGCCAGCAGCCAAATCGGGTTGGATGGCTACACCTTC
.,TRBV6-5,14,TRBJ1-1,.,CASSYSGGYTEAFF,TGTGCCAGCAGTTACTCTGGCGGATACACTGAAGCTTTCTTT
TRBD1,TRBV30,16,TRBJ1-5,.,CAWSVIGTGRDQPQHF,TGTGCCTGGAGTGTAATAGGGACAGGGAGGGATCAGCCCCAGCATTTT
TRBD1,TRBV6-5,13,TRBJ1-1,few,CASSYAGTGEAFF,TGTGCCAGCAGTTACGCCGGGACAGGTGAAGCTTTCTTT
TRBD1,TRBV6-5,16,TRBJ1-3,.,CASSYATGGPGNTIYF,TGTGCCAGCAGTTACGCGACAGGGGGCCCTGGAAACACCATATATTTT
.,TRBV4-3,15,TRBJ2-7,.,CASSQGLEAGYEQYF,TGCGCCAGCAGTCAAGGACTGGAGGCGGGCTACGAGCAGTACTTC
.,TRBV27,13,TRBJ1-1,.,CASSPWTAHEAFF,TGTGCCAGCAGTCCCTGGACAGCACATGAAGCTTTCTTT
TRBD1,TRBV24-1,16,TRBJ2-5,.,CATSDVPGQDQETQYF,TGTGCCACCAGTGATGTTCCGGGACAGGACCAAGAGACCCAGTACTTC
TRBD2,TRBV7-9,16,TRBJ2-1,.,CASSLSLAGGYNEQFF,TGTGCCAGCAGCTTAAGTCTAGCGGGAGGCTACAATGAGCAGTTCTTC
TRBD2,TRBV3-1/TRBV3-2,13,TRBJ2-1,.,CASSRGLVDEQFF,TGTGCCAGCAGCCGCGGACTAGTGGATGAGCAGTTCTTC